This TCR beta chain was identified in a study of blood T cell repertoires in COVID-19. Study background: Samples of COVID-19 (acute and convalescent) were obtained from the United States, Italy and Spain. T cells, B-cell-depleted T cells, or PBMCs supplied cDNA or gDNA.

In the study's own analysis: Cell counts per sample came from amplifying reference gene primers. The method was immunoSEQ multiplex PCR; TCRdb's version includes in-frame clones alone and lacks a portion of them. V and J calls and clone size follow that table, whereas D and trimming were derived from the DNA. Of approximately 150,000 clones in the sample, 85% to 90% were seen once. This receptor was obtained from a woman in her sixties or seventies with acute or convalescent COVID-19. Source material: peripheral blood.

Here the CDR3 DNA reads TGTGCCTGGAGTAGGGACAGGGCTCGGGAAAAACTGTTTTTT. Its translation: CAWSRDRAREKLFF. This chain joins TRBV30 and TRBJ1-4; 9 bases align to TRBD1. The V gene's germline CDR1 is GTSNPN and CDR2 SVGIG (reference sequence). This CDR3 is 14 amino acids long. V was pared by 2 bases and J by 8 bases, with 6 bases of the junction left unmatched.